This T cell receptor beta chain derives from a study of long-term antiretroviral therapy in people with HIV. Looking at the study overall: Collection of the earliest samples took place about a decade ahead of the 2015 immediate-ART recommendation. Study results and caveats: At every time point, clones expanded before ART dominated the repertoire.

Each specimen consisted of roughly 1-11 million cryopreserved PBMC prior to extraction of DNA. The CDR3 length is 14 residues. Germline V gene sequence: CDR1 MNHEY, CDR2 SVGAGI. With 2 bases removed from V and 1 base from J, the gap between germline ends came to 6 bases. Comment on this clone: What it binds is not known.

Version v3.0 of the immunoSEQ assay ran at survey level. TCRdb's copy holds only in-frame clones and misses some; the assay was immunoSEQ multiplex PCR. The sample has 27,000 or so clones, approximately 85% seen once. This specimen consisted of unsorted PBMCs, obtained 2.9 years after starting antiretroviral therapy. The chain uses TRBV6-5 and TRBJ1-5; D not resolved. The sequence derives from a man aged 45 to 65 with HIV. This CDR3 is CASSYPDSNQPQHF. The CDR3 DNA follows: TGTGCCAGCAGTTACCCGGACAGCAATCAGCCCCAGCATTTT.